These 13 T cell receptor beta chains share one sample of origin, sequenced in a study of control samples from healthy donors and cancer patients. The assay was immunoSEQ multiplex PCR, and TCRdb's table has in-frame clones only and misses some. The data hold under 130,000 clones, with roughly 85% observed a single time. Material: blood. These receptors originate from a woman in her 50s in good health.

The rearrangement links TRBV5-4 to TRBJ2-7; 7 bases align to TRBD1. Trimming took 2 bases from V and 5 from J; bases not matched to a gene: 10. CDR3 length equals 15 residues. The V gene's germline CDR1 is SGHNT and CDR2 YYREEE (reference sequence). CDR3: CASSFAADREHEQYF. CDR3 bases: TGTGCCAGCAGCTTCGCCGCTGACAGGGAACACGAGCAGTACTTC. Variable domain in full (rest from reference TRBV5-4 and TRBJ2-7): ETGVTQSPTHLIKTRGQQVTLRCSSQSGHNTVSWYQQALGQGPQFIFQYYREEENGRGNFPPRFSGLQFPNYSSELNVNALELDDSALYLCASSFAADREHEQYFGPGTRLTVT.

The chain employs TRBV28 and TRBJ2-1; TRBD1 matches at 9 bases. Germline V gives CDR1 MDHEN, CDR2 SYDVKM. The CDR3 runs to 13 residues. V dropped 7 bases and J dropped 8; count of bases not matched to a gene: 6. CDR3 nucleotide sequence: TGTGCCAGCAAGGGGACAGGGATCGATGAGCAGTTCTTC. Protein: CASKGTGIDEQFF.

V usage is TRBV11-3 and J usage is TRBJ2-1, with D possibly TRBD2 on 5 matching bases. Deletions cut 0 bases from V and 1 base from J, with 19 bases between. The V gene's germline CDR1 is SGHNT and CDR2 YENEEA. The CDR3 extends over 19 amino acids. The DNA for the CDR3 is TGTGCCAGCAGCTTAGATTCATGGGAGACAAGCGGTTCCTACAATGAGCAGTTCTTC. It encodes CASSLDSWETSGSYNEQFF.

This clone was picked up one time. The chain combines TRBV5-1 with TRBJ1-5, with D hard to call. Germline CDR1 reads SGHRS; CDR2 reads YFSETQ. The CDR3 runs 14 residues. V was clipped by 4 bases and J by 5 bases, with 13 bases between them. The CDR3 nucleotides read TGCGCCAGCAGCCTCCAGACGGGAGATCAGCCCCAGCATTTT. Encoded protein: CASSLQTGDQPQHF.

The chain recombines TRBV19 with TRBJ2-3; 11 bases are a match to TRBD1. After removal of 10 bases from V and 5 bases from J, the junction contained 11 bases not matched to a gene. Germline loops: CDR1 LNHDA, CDR2 SQIVND (reference sequence). The CDR3 sequence is 15 residues long. The CDR3 nucleotides read TGTGCCACCACGCTCGGGACAGGGGGGATAGATACGCAGTATTTT. Its protein is CATTLGTGGIDTQYF.

The V and J genes are TRBV5-6 and TRBJ2-7; possibly TRBD1 for D (5 bases). V was pared by 0 bases and J by 6 bases, with 16 bases between. The CDR3 is 15 amino acids. Germline V gene data show CDR1 as SGHDT and CDR2 as YYEEEE. The CDR3 nucleotides read TGTGCCAGCAGCTTGGTAACAGGTTCCCTCTCCGAGCAGTACTTC. Its translation is CASSLVTGSLSEQYF.

The chain uses TRBV27 and TRBJ1-6; 8 nucleotides agree with TRBD1. Germline loops: CDR1 MNHEY, CDR2 SMNVEV (reference sequence). CDR3 length equals 15 residues. After removal of 6 bases from V and 3 bases from J, the junction contained 4 bases not matched to a gene. CDR3 sequence reads: CASRKQGGYNSPLHF. The CDR3 nucleotides read TGTGCCAGCAGGAAACAGGGGGGCTATAATTCACCCCTCCACTTT.

The rearrangement joins TRBV6-6 to TRBJ1-5; D unclear. Germline V gene sequence: CDR1 MNHNY, CDR2 SVGAGI (reference sequence). V shed 2 bases and J shed 2 bases, with 10 bases lying between them. This CDR3 is built from 15 residues. CDR3 sequence: CASSYGEGGNQPQHF. In DNA, the CDR3 is TGTGCCAGCAGTTACGGGGAGGGTGGCAATCAGCCCCAGCATTTT.

The chain carries TRBV27 and TRBJ2-5; D is possibly TRBD2 (6 bases). Per the germline V gene, CDR1 is MNHEY and CDR2 is SMNVEV (reference sequence). Trimming removed 5 bases from V and 4 bases from J, with 23 bases in between. This CDR3 region has 17 residues. Here the CDR3 reads CASSIYAGSGGIETQYF. In DNA form, the CDR3 reads TGTGCCAGCAGTATATACGCGGGCTCCGGGGGAATAGAGACCCAGTACTTC.

The chain uses TRBV10-2 and TRBJ2-1; D gene unclear. The CDR3 extends over 12 amino acids. Germline values: CDR1 WSHSY, CDR2 SAAADI. Deletions cut 6 bases from V and 5 bases from J, with 8 bases between. CDR3 protein: CASRQINNEQFF. The CDR3 DNA sequence: TGCGCCAGCAGACAGATCAACAATGAGCAGTTCTTC.

The chain links TRBV7-8 to TRBJ1-5; 10 nucleotides line up with TRBD1. CDR1 is SGHVS, CDR2 FQNEAQ, per germline. This CDR3 is 17 amino acids long. J was trimmed by 3 bases and V by 1 base; bases with no gene match: 6. CDR3 region: CASSLEGTGDVNQPQHF. CDR3 nucleotide sequence: TGTGCCAGCAGCTTAGAGGGGACAGGGGACGTCAATCAGCCCCAGCATTTT.

This clone was observed a single time. The chain uses TRBV4-2 and TRBJ1-4; D unclear. CDR1 and CDR2 (germline): LGHNA, YNFKEQ. Trimming took 1 base from V and 8 from J, leaving 8 bases between them. There are 13 residues in the CDR3. In DNA, the CDR3 is TGTGCCAGCAGCCAAGGGGTTGGGGAAAAACTGTTTTTT. Encoded protein: CASSQGVGEKLFF.

This sequence joins TRBV6-6 and TRBJ1-2, with D perhaps matching TRBD1 (5 bases). The CDR3 consists of 13 residues. In germline, CDR1 is MNHNY, CDR2 SVGAGI (reference sequence). Trimming left V 2 bases short and J 3 bases short, with 7 bases between. CDR3 sequence reads: CASSYGGDYGYTF. The CDR3 region has the DNA TGTGCCAGCAGTTACGGAGGGGACTATGGCTACACCTTC.